Below, 24 T cell receptor beta chains from the same sample are listed, as sequenced in a study of blood T cell repertoires in COVID-19. Assay used: immunoSEQ multiplex PCR; TCRdb lists only in-frame clones, some missing. The sample lists about 170,000 clones, over 80% seen once, with about 8.1% in the top ten. The sample was peripheral blood. Receptor source: a woman of 80 years or more with COVID-19, enrolled during active disease.

The gene calls are TRBV6-5 and TRBJ1-5; the D is unclear. CDR3 length: 13 residues. The V end lost 8 bases, the J end lost 2 bases, and 10 bases lay between the germline ends. Germline V gives CDR1 MNHEY, CDR2 SVGAGI. Written as DNA, the CDR3 is TGTGCCAGCGGGAGGCTGGGCAATCAGCCCCAGCATTTT. Protein sequence: CASGRLGNQPQHF.

The rearrangement links TRBV5-8 to TRBJ2-2; D is unclear. Germline loops: CDR1 SGHTS, CDR2 YDEGEE. V shed 0 bases and J shed 5 bases, with 8 bases lying between them. The CDR3 totals 14 residues. Here the CDR3 reads CASSLVAPTGELFF. The CDR3 coding sequence is TGTGCCAGCAGCTTGGTAGCTCCGACCGGGGAGCTGTTTTTT.

This clone was detected only once. V usage is TRBV5-1 and J usage is TRBJ1-6; D is perhaps TRBD1 (5 bases). This CDR3 is 14 amino acids long. Germline V gives CDR1 SGHRS, CDR2 YFSETQ. The germline V and J ends were trimmed by 1 base and 5 bases, with 7 bases remaining between them. The CDR3 bases are TGCGCCAGCAGCTTGATAGGGGATAATTCACCCCTCCACTTT. Protein: CASSLIGDNSPLHF.

The V gene is TRBV7-9, the J gene TRBJ2-3, with D tentatively TRBD2 (5 bases). From germline, CDR1 is SEHNR and CDR2 FQNEAQ (reference sequence). The V gene lost 1 base and the J gene lost 5 bases, with 10 bases spanning the gap. This CDR3 contains 14 residues. The CDR3 nucleotides read TGTGCCAGCAGCTTAGAGCTAGCTGGAGATACGCAGTATTTT. Its translation: CASSLELAGDTQYF. Filled out from reference TRBV7-9 and TRBJ2-3, the complete variable domain reads DTGVSQNPRHKITKRGQNVTFRCDPISEHNRLYWYRQTLGQGPEFLTYFQNEAQLEKSRLLSDRFSAERPKGSFSTLEIQRTEQGDSAMYLCASSLELAGDTQYFGPGTRLTVL.

The chain links TRBV29-1 to TRBJ1-2; D unresolved. V was clipped by 0 bases and J by 8 bases, with 10 bases between them. Germline lookup yields CDR1 SQVTM and CDR2 ANQGSEA. The CDR3 totals 12 residues. The CDR3, as DNA: TGCAGCGTTGAAGACCCCCGGTTGGGCTACACCTTC. This codes for CSVEDPRLGYTF.

This chain joins TRBV28 and TRBJ1-1, with 7 bases matching TRBD1. The germline gives CDR1 MDHEN, CDR2 SYDVKM. The V segment lost 8 bases and the J segment 0 bases; nucleotides outside the gene matches: 9. The CDR3 runs to 15 residues. The DNA for the CDR3 is TGTGCCAGCTTAAGACAGGGATGGATGAACACTGAAGCTTTCTTT. Amino acid sequence: CASLRQGWMNTEAFF.

This clone has a single count. The V call is TRBV15, the J call TRBJ2-7; 9 bases align to TRBD2. Germline V gives CDR1 LNHNV, CDR2 YYDKDF (reference sequence). The CDR3 covers 15 residues. Trimming cost V 0 bases and J 2 bases; bases outside gene matches: 2. For the CDR3, the DNA is TGTGCCACCAGCAGAGATGTAGCGGGGGCCTACGAGCAGTACTTC. Its translation: CATSRDVAGAYEQYF.

This CDR3 reads CASSGDAFSGNTIYF. The CDR3 nucleotides read TGCGCCAGCTCGGGGGACGCATTCTCTGGAAACACCATATATTTT. The chain uses TRBV5-1 and TRBJ1-3, with D perhaps matching TRBD1 (5 bases). Trimming removed 7 bases at V and 0 bases at J, with 14 bases between. The germline V gene encodes CDR1 SGHRS and CDR2 YFSETQ. This CDR3 has 15 residues.

The V call is TRBV6-5, the J call TRBJ1-2, with a possible D match to TRBD1 (5 bases). Germline-derived CDR1 and CDR2 are MNHEY and SVGAGI. CDR3 length: 15 amino acids. V dropped 10 bases and J dropped 7 bases, with 25 bases sitting between them. CDR3 region: CATEFGQGTLGGYTF. The CDR3 DNA sequence: TGTGCCACCGAGTTTGGACAAGGGACTCTGGGTGGCTACACCTTC.

The chain carries TRBV5-1 and TRBJ2-3; D might be TRBD2 (6 bases). Germline V gene data show CDR1 as SGHRS and CDR2 as YFSETQ. V lost 4 bases, J lost 0 bases, and 12 bases lay in between. The CDR3 length is 15 residues. Here the CDR3 reads CASSPAGQSTDTQYF. The CDR3 coding sequence is TGCGCCAGCAGCCCGGCGGGGCAAAGCACAGATACGCAGTATTTT.

This clone has a count of ten or more. The rearrangement uses TRBV28 and TRBJ1-2; possible D gene TRBD1, 6 bases. There are 14 residues in the CDR3. V was clipped by 5 bases and J by 7 bases, with 17 bases between them. The germline gives CDR1 MDHEN, CDR2 SYDVKM. The CDR3 DNA reads as TGTGCCAGCAGTCCAGGGGATGTTAATTCTGGCTACACCTTC. It specifies CASSPGDVNSGYTF.

The J gene is TRBJ2-7, the V gene TRBV20-1; D possibly corresponds to TRBD1 (6 bases). This CDR3 has 11 residues. Germline V gene sequence: CDR1 DFQATT, CDR2 SNEGSKA (reference sequence). Trimming cost V 6 bases and J 4 bases, with 10 bases left between them. The CDR3 here is CSAEQGYEQYF. CDR3 bases: TGCAGTGCGGAACAGGGTTACGAGCAGTACTTC.

The chain uses TRBV29-1 and TRBJ2-7; a weak D match, TRBD1 (6 bases). Trimming removed 7 bases at V and 6 bases at J, with 13 bases between. CDR1 and CDR2 (germline): SQVTM, ANQGSEA. The CDR3 has 11 residues. The CDR3 DNA sequence: TGCAGCGCCTGGACAGTCGGCGAGCAGTACTTC. This encodes CSAWTVGEQYF.

The V gene is TRBV9, the J gene TRBJ1-6, with D unclear. The germline V gene encodes CDR1 SGDLS and CDR2 YYNGEE. This CDR3 contains 14 residues. V gave up 0 bases and J gave up 6 bases, with 7 bases separating them. CDR3 in amino acids: CASSVVELNSPLHF. In nucleotides, the CDR3 is TGTGCCAGCAGCGTAGTCGAGCTTAATTCACCCCTCCACTTT.

This sequence joins TRBV2 and TRBJ2-5, with D uncertain. The CDR3 has 11 amino acids. Germline V gene sequence: CDR1 SNHLY, CDR2 FYNNEI. V was cut by 7 bases and J by 5 bases, with 8 bases left in between. The CDR3 nucleotides read TGTGCCAGCACGAGCGCGGAGACCCAGTACTTC. As protein: CASTSAETQYF.

The chain employs TRBV6-1 and TRBJ1-2; D unclear. The CDR3 is 16 amino acids. V lost 3 bases and J 8 bases, leaving 22 bases between the germline ends. CDR1 MNHNS and CDR2 SASEGT come from the germline V gene. CDR3: CASSETGPKLAGGYTF. The CDR3 DNA sequence: TGTGCCAGCAGTGAGACCGGACCCAAACTGGCGGGGGGCTACACCTTC.

This chain links TRBV28 with TRBJ2-1; D perhaps matches TRBD2 (7 bases). The CDR3 runs to 15 residues. Deletions cut 6 bases from V and 6 bases from J, with 18 bases between. Germline lookup yields CDR1 MDHEN and CDR2 SYDVKM. The CDR3 region has the DNA TGTGCCAGCAGACCCACGGGGGGCGGGGGCAATGAGCAGTTCTTC. Translating it yields CASRPTGGGGNEQFF.

The chain uses TRBV2 and TRBJ2-1, with a weak D call TRBD2 (6 bases). Trimming pared 0 bases from V and 2 bases from J, leaving 11 bases between. Germline CDR1 is SNHLY and CDR2 is FYNNEI. This CDR3 is built from 16 residues. This CDR3 is CASSEAAGTTYNEQFF. CDR3 nucleotides: TGTGCCAGCAGTGAAGCGGCGGGAACTACCTACAATGAGCAGTTCTTC.

The genes are TRBV5-1 and TRBJ2-3; D possibly corresponds to TRBD1 (6 bases). V was trimmed by 4 bases and J by 0 bases, leaving 12 bases between them. This CDR3 comprises 15 residues. CDR1 SGHRS and CDR2 YFSETQ come from the germline V gene. The CDR3 DNA sequence: TGCGCCAGCAGCCAGGACAGAGGGAGCACAGATACGCAGTATTTT. Protein product: CASSQDRGSTDTQYF.

This clone was detected only once. The V gene is TRBV28, the J gene TRBJ2-1, with a weak D call TRBD2 (6 bases). Germline values: CDR1 MDHEN, CDR2 SYDVKM. V was cut by 4 bases and J by 8 bases, with 18 bases left in between. The CDR3 runs to 15 residues. The CDR3 region is CASSSGGAAGDEQFF. The CDR3 coding sequence is TGTGCCAGCAGTTCTGGCGGGGCCGCCGGGGATGAGCAGTTCTTC.

The chain couples TRBV7-3 to TRBJ2-2, with 11 bases identical to TRBD2. The CDR3 has 20 amino acids. Germline V gives CDR1 SGHTA, CDR2 FQGTGA. J gave up 0 bases and V 0 bases, and 9 bases lay outside the gene matches. CDR3: CASSLTAGGLAGPNTGELFF. CDR3 DNA sequence: TGTGCCAGCAGCTTAACGGCGGGCGGACTAGCGGGTCCGAACACCGGGGAGCTGTTTTTT.

This chain uses TRBV12-3 or TRBV12-4 with TRBJ1-1; no definite D call. The V and J ends lost 6 bases and 1 base respectively, with 9 bases between them. The CDR3 totals 13 residues. CDR3 coding DNA: TGTGCCAGCAGCCTCCCCCCGAACACTGAAGCTTTCTTT. Protein sequence: CASSLPPNTEAFF.

J is TRBJ1-2 and V is TRBV6-2 or TRBV6-3; D gene ambiguous. Germline V gene sequence: CDR1 MNHEY, CDR2 SVGEGT. With 3 bases removed from V and 4 bases from J, the gap between germline ends came to 3 bases. CDR3 length: 11 amino acids. The chain's CDR3 is CASSYSYGYTF. The CDR3 nucleotides read TGTGCCAGCAGTTATAGCTATGGCTACACCTTC.

The genes are TRBV28 and TRBJ1-2, with D possibly being TRBD1 (5 bases). Trimming left V 2 bases short and J 8 bases short, with 9 bases between. Germline lookup yields CDR1 MDHEN and CDR2 SYDVKM. CDR3 length: 12 residues. CDR3 sequence reads: CASSLQGGGYTF. The CDR3 DNA follows: TGTGCCAGCAGTTTACAGGGTGGCGGCTACACCTTC.